This is a list of T cell receptor beta chains from one sample in a study of T cells in Graves' hyperthyroidism and ophthalmopathy. TCRdb redid the calling of the multiplex PCR reads with MiXCR, one entry per CDR3 protein. The repertoire holds over 250,000 distinct CDR3 sequences, roughly 15% seen once, with approximately 35% in the top ten. Sequences were obtained from blood. The source of these receptors is a woman aged 40 to 50 with Graves' ophthalmopathy. CDR3s include the opening cysteine and the closing phenylalanine or tryptophan. Each record gives: V gene, J gene, clone size, D gene, CDR3 protein, CDR3 DNA. The D gene is left open where the match is weak. A clone size is listed for some rows: how often the clone was seen (once, few, many), or a class if it is expanded.

>TRBV28|TRBJ1-2|many|.
CASSLQYGYTF
TGTGCCAGCAGCTTACAGTATGGCTACACCTTC
>TRBV28|TRBJ1-6|few|.
CASGLSIGDSPLHF
TGTGCCAGCGGTTTGAGTATCGGGGATTCACCCCTCCACTTT
>TRBV3-1|TRBJ1-4|many|.
CASSQSGAAEKLFF
TGTGCCAGCAGCCAATCGGGAGCGGCTGAAAAACTGTTTTTT
>TRBV20-1|TRBJ1-2|.|.
CSVPQGNYGYTF
TGCAGTGTCCCACAGGGAAACTATGGCTACACCTTC
>TRBV7-9|TRBJ2-3|.|.
CASSLASGLGTQYF
TGTGCCAGCAGCTTAGCGTCAGGGCTCGGAACGCAGTATTTT
>TRBV27|TRBJ2-3|many|.
CASTRGLSSTDTQYF
TGTGCCAGCACTAGAGGGCTATCTAGCACAGATACGCAGTATTTT
>TRBV5-1|TRBJ1-5|few|TRBD1
CASSPDRGDQPQHF
TGCGCCAGCAGCCCAGACAGGGGCGATCAGCCCCAGCATTTT
>TRBV19|TRBJ2-1|few|TRBD2
CASSIVQLAGGYNEQFF
TGTGCCAGTAGTATAGTTCAGCTAGCGGGGGGATACAATGAGCAGTTCTTC
>TRBV20-1|TRBJ2-4|.|TRBD2
CSAPGAGGRAKNIQYF
TGCAGTGCCCCGGGGGCGGGGGGGCGGGCCAAAAACATTCAGTACTTC
>TRBV6-1|TRBJ2-7|many|TRBD2
CASSYREVGYEQYF
TGTGCCAGCAGTTATCGGGAGGTCGGGTACGAGCAGTACTTC
>TRBV6-2/TRBV6-3|TRBJ1-1|few|.
CASSTGRNTGAFF
TGTGCCAGCAGCACAGGGAGGAACACTGGAGCTTTCTTT
>TRBV5-1|TRBJ1-6|.|.
CASSGDLRSPLHF
TGCGCCAGCAGTGGTGACCTGAGATCACCCCTCCACTTT
>TRBV15|TRBJ2-1|many|.
CATSRVGDEQFF
TGTGCCACCAGCAGAGTGGGTGATGAGCAGTTCTTC
>TRBV7-9|TRBJ1-2|many|TRBD1
CASSKEGAEYGYTF
TGTGCCAGCAGCAAAGAGGGGGCGGAGTATGGCTACACCTTC
>TRBV7-6|TRBJ2-7|few|.
CASSLGPIGLEQYF
TGTGCCAGCAGCTTAGGCCCGATAGGACTGGAGCAGTACTTC
>TRBV9|TRBJ2-1|few|TRBD2
CASSNLGLAGGGSDNEQFF
TGTGCCAGCAGCAATCTGGGACTAGCGGGAGGAGGTTCTGACAATGAGCAGTTCTTC
>TRBV7-2|TRBJ1-3|.|.
CASSLIGRNTIYF
TGTGCCAGCAGCTTAATTGGGCGCAACACCATATATTTT
>TRBV11-2|TRBJ2-1|many|.
CASSLRALNEQFF
TGTGCCAGCAGCTTGCGGGCCCTCAATGAGCAGTTCTTC
>TRBV28|TRBJ2-3|many|TRBD2
CASRSSGRGVGTQYF
TGTGCCAGCAGATCTAGCGGGAGAGGCGTGGGTACGCAGTATTTT
>TRBV6-2/TRBV6-3|TRBJ2-5|.|.
CASNNRGQETQYF
TGTGCCAGCAATAATCGGGGGCAAGAGACCCAGTACTTC
>TRBV20-1|TRBJ2-7|.|.
CSAMRDRFYEQYF
TGCAGTGCTATGAGGGACCGATTCTACGAGCAGTACTTC
>TRBV9|TRBJ2-5|.|TRBD2
CASSPLAGERDYAETQYF
TGTGCCAGCAGCCCCTTAGCCGGCGAGCGGGATTACGCAGAGACCCAGTACTTC
>TRBV7-8|TRBJ1-2|many|.
CASSFSWTAVGYTF
TGTGCCAGCAGCTTTTCCTGGACGGCGGTTGGCTACACCTTC
>TRBV11-2|TRBJ2-7|.|TRBD1
CASSLLAGGVYEQYF
TGTGCCAGCAGCCTTTTGGCAGGGGGTGTCTACGAGCAGTACTTC
>TRBV6-1|TRBJ2-7|many|.
CASFARGIRYEQYF
TGTGCCAGCTTTGCGAGGGGGATCCGTTACGAGCAGTACTTC
>TRBV28|TRBJ2-5|many|.
CASSLGSETLETQYF
TGTGCCAGCAGTTTAGGGTCCGAGACGTTGGAGACCCAGTACTTC
>TRBV11-3|TRBJ2-1|many|TRBD2
CASSPRTSGGPYNEQFF
TGTGCCAGCAGCCCCCGTACTAGCGGGGGGCCATACAATGAGCAGTTCTTC
>TRBV12-3/TRBV12-4|TRBJ1-1|many|.
CASSFSAPMNTEAFF
TGTGCCAGCAGTTTTTCAGCGCCGATGAACACTGAAGCTTTCTTT
>TRBV29-1|TRBJ2-1|.|.
CSVAPLSYNEQFF
TGCAGCGTTGCCCCACTTAGTTACAATGAGCAGTTCTTC
>TRBV20-1|TRBJ2-5|few|.
CSARTQGTETQYF
TGCAGTGCCAGAACACAGGGAACGGAGACCCAGTACTTC
>TRBV30|TRBJ2-5|.|.
CAWEVETQYF
TGTGCCTGGGAAGTAGAGACCCAGTACTTC
>TRBV5-5|TRBJ1-1|.|TRBD1
CASSLWFTGANTEAFF
TGTGCCAGCAGCTTATGGTTTACAGGGGCGAACACTGAAGCTTTCTTT
>TRBV6-1|TRBJ1-1|many|.
CASTENRGAEAFF
TGTGCCAGCACCGAAAATAGAGGGGCTGAAGCTTTCTTT
>TRBV6-2/TRBV6-3|TRBJ2-3|many|TRBD2
CASSYSTAGGNSDTQYF
TGTGCCAGCAGTTACTCGACAGCGGGGGGGAACTCAGATACGCAGTATTTT
>TRBV20-1|TRBJ1-1|.|TRBD1
CSAINRGLEAFF
TGCAGTGCTATTAACAGGGGGCTCGAAGCTTTCTTT
>TRBV7-9|TRBJ2-7|many|.
CASSRESAYEQYF
TGTGCCAGCAGCCGCGAGTCGGCCTACGAGCAGTACTTC
>TRBV19|TRBJ1-5|.|.
CASTHLRGGQANQPQHF
TGTGCCAGTACCCACCTAAGGGGGGGTCAGGCCAATCAGCCCCAGCATTTT
>TRBV11-3|TRBJ2-1|many|TRBD2
CASRTKTSGNHNEQFF
TGTGCCAGCAGGACCAAGACTAGCGGGAACCACAATGAGCAGTTCTTC
>TRBV6-1|TRBJ1-4|many|.
CASSASGRPNEKLFF
TGTGCCAGCAGTGCCTCTGGACGCCCTAATGAAAAACTGTTTTTT
>TRBV6-2/TRBV6-3|TRBJ2-3|medium-sized|.
CASSSRLATNWDTQYF
TGTGCCAGCAGCTCCCGACTGGCGACCAACTGGGATACGCAGTATTTT
>TRBV19|TRBJ1-5|.|TRBD1
CASGDRGPSQPQHF
TGTGCCAGTGGGGACAGGGGGCCTAGTCAGCCCCAGCATTTT
>TRBV28|TRBJ1-4|many|.
CASSSARAPGEKLFF
TGTGCCAGCAGTAGCGCCAGGGCGCCCGGGGAAAAACTGTTTTTT